This section outlines one TCR beta chain sequence together with its context. This clonotype was observed a single time. What this receptor recognizes is not known. One base away there is no much larger clone; base qualities are not given. One read yields weak evidence. The data belong to a study of breast tumors, draining lymph nodes, adjacent tissues (dated by TCRdb to 2016 to 2017). Study-level background: Breast cancer patients provided tumor, adjacent nontumor tissue and axillary lymph nodes, and the study compared the TCR beta repertoires across these three sources. The study aimed to assess the relationships and possible T-cell exchange between tumor, surrounding tissue and draining lymph node repertoires in human breast cancer. Study-level results and caveats: T-cell repertoire diversity in tumors was found to be lower than in lymph nodes but higher than in nontumor tissue, and preferential V and J gene usage was observed. The study presented the conclusion that tumor T cells originate in lymph nodes as consistent with a hypothesis, not as something directly demonstrated. The similarity between tumor and nontumor tissue repertoires was significantly greater in luminal-like breast cancer than in basal-like breast cancer. The data were judged consistent with most tumor T cells deriving from the lymph node and then expanding within tumor tissue.

Sequencer: Illumina HiSeq 2000. Multiplex PCR amplification was used to build the TCR beta chain libraries. High-throughput sequencing was used to analyze the amplified TCR beta chain products. TCRdb reprocessing: public reads trimmed at Q25 with fastp, clones called with MiXCR, in-frame beta chains kept. Rows matching on CDR3 protein sequence are summarized as one entry with the most common DNA and genes. Within this sample are roughly 220,000 distinct CDR3 sequences, with nearly 35% of them counted one time only. The ten largest clones take up approximately 3.7% of the sample. The axillary draining lymph nodes of breast cancer patients were the source of the lymph node samples. V gives up 3 bases and J gives up 6 bases, and the segment between their germline ends measures 10 bases. Spanning cysteine to phenylalanine, the CDR3 consists of 12 amino acids. Only CDR3 DNA is held: 36 bases, read in frame from base 1. Sequences DFQATT (CDR1) and SNEGSKA (CDR2) are obtained from the germline V gene (reference sequence).

The receptor was isolated from a female donor with breast cancer. Some clones in this sample may be carry-over from other donors' samples. Material for sequencing was axillary lymph node tissue. The chain joins TRBV20-1 to TRBJ2-3; a confident D gene designation cannot be given. The CDR3 protein sequence reads: CSARTAGDTQYF. Read as DNA, the sequence is TGCAGTGCTAGGACCGCAGGCGATACGCAGTATTTT.